The rows below give T cell receptor beta chains drawn from one sample of a study of blood T cell repertoires in COVID-19. Profiling relied on immunoSEQ multiplex PCR, and the TCRdb table lists in-frame clones only, not all of them. The sample has 130,000 to 150,000 clones, approximately 84% seen once. Sequencing used peripheral blood. The receptor set was obtained from a human donor in a cohort sampled during active COVID-19. CDR3s include the opening cysteine and the closing phenylalanine or tryptophan. The D gene is left open where the match is weak. Clone size is stated in some rows and not others, as once, few, many or a class when expanded.

clone_size,d_call,v_call,j_call,cdr3_nt,cdr3_aa
few,TRBD1,TRBV6-1,TRBJ2-6,TGTGCCAGCAGTGACTTTCGCGGACAGGGAGCTCCTGGGGCCAACGTCCTGACTTTC,CASSDFRGQGAPGANVLTF
once,.,TRBV28,TRBJ1-2,TGTGCCAGCAGCCTACCGGTCCCAGGTAACTATGGCTACACCTTC,CASSLPVPGNYGYTF
.,TRBD1,TRBV28,TRBJ2-7,TGTGCCAGCAGTTTACCGGGACAGGGGGCCCACGAGCAGTACTTC,CASSLPGQGAHEQYF
.,TRBD1,TRBV27,TRBJ2-7,TGTGCCAGCAGTTTGAAGAGGGCAGGGGGCTACGAGCAGTACTTC,CASSLKRAGGYEQYF
.,.,TRBV5-1,TRBJ2-2,TGCGCCAGCAGCCCACGGCCGAGGTACACCGGGGAGCTGTTTTTT,CASSPRPRYTGELFF
.,.,TRBV19,TRBJ2-2,TGTGCCAGTAGTATTCGGGGGGCCACCGGGGAGCTGTTTTTT,CASSIRGATGELFF
few,.,TRBV3-1/TRBV3-2,TRBJ2-1,TGTGCCAGCAGCCAAGGGCAGGTTACGTTCTTC,CASSQGQVTFF
.,TRBD2,TRBV5-4,TRBJ2-1,TGTGCCAGCAGCAGACTAGCGGGAGATAACTACAATGAGCAGTTCTTC,CASSRLAGDNYNEQFF
.,TRBD1,TRBV7-2,TRBJ2-1,TGTGCCAGCAGGATCCAGACAGGGTGGAGTGGCGATGAGCAGTTCTTC,CASRIQTGWSGDEQFF
.,.,TRBV29-1,TRBJ2-5,TGCAGCGTTGAAGATCGGTTACAGGAAGAGACCCAGTACTTC,CSVEDRLQEETQYF
.,TRBD1,TRBV18,TRBJ1-1,TGTGCCAGCTCACCACTTCCCGGGACAGGCACTGAAGCTTTCTTT,CASSPLPGTGTEAFF
.,.,TRBV3-1/TRBV3-2,TRBJ2-5,TGTGCCAGCAGCCAACTAGGCCAAGAGACCCAGTACTTC,CASSQLGQETQYF
.,.,TRBV3-1/TRBV3-2,TRBJ1-6,TGTGCCAGCAGCCTTCAGGGTGGTAATTCACCCCTCCACTTT,CASSLQGGNSPLHF
.,.,TRBV24-1,TRBJ2-2,TGTGCCACCAGTGATTCGCGGGGCGGGGAGCTGTTTTTT,CATSDSRGGELFF
.,.,TRBV21-1,TRBJ2-5,TGTGCCAGCAGCCTAAACAGGAGGGACCCTCTCTTGGAGACCCAGTACTTC,CASSLNRRDPLLETQYF
.,TRBD1,TRBV6-6,TRBJ1-2,TGTGCCAGCAGGTTGACAGGGGTCGACCCTAACTATGGCTACACCTTC,CASRLTGVDPNYGYTF
.,.,TRBV6-5,TRBJ1-6,TGTGCCAGCAGTCCCCAGGGCTCCTATAATTCACCCCTCCACTTT,CASSPQGSYNSPLHF
.,TRBD1,TRBV14,TRBJ1-6,TGTGCCAGCAGCCAATCGACAGGGAGTCATTCACCCCTCCACTTT,CASSQSTGSHSPLHF
.,TRBD2,TRBV30,TRBJ2-7,TGTGCCTGGAGTGTCAGGGAGTGGGTTCGATTAGCGGGGGGGCCGGAATCCTACGAGCAGTACTTC,CAWSVREWVRLAGGPESYEQYF
.,.,TRBV4-1,TRBJ2-1,TGCGCCAGCAGCCAAGATCCAGTGAATGAGCAGTTCTTC,CASSQDPVNEQFF
few,.,TRBV28,TRBJ1-5,TGTGCCAGCAGTTTGCCAGATAATCAGCCCCAGCATTTT,CASSLPDNQPQHF
.,TRBD2,TRBV5-1,TRBJ2-2,TGCGCCAGCAGCTTGGCGGGACCGGGACTAGGCACCGGGGAGCTGTTTTTT,CASSLAGPGLGTGELFF
.,.,TRBV11-2,TRBJ2-5,TGTGCCAGCAGCCCCCAGGGGGGCAGAGAGACCCAGTACTTC,CASSPQGGRETQYF
.,TRBD1,TRBV25-1,TRBJ2-5,TGTGCCAGCAGTCCAGGGGGAAAAGAGACCCAGTACTTC,CASSPGGKETQYF
.,.,TRBV18,TRBJ1-2,TGTGCCAGCTCACCCGACGGGAACGGTGGCTACACCTTC,CASSPDGNGGYTF
few,.,TRBV19,TRBJ2-7,TGTGCCAGTGCGAGGTCGGCGGGCCCCGGAGGGGAGCAGTACTTC,CASARSAGPGGEQYF
.,.,TRBV5-5,TRBJ1-4,TGTGCCAGCAGCTTAACGTTTGCGGGACCCGAGGTCGAAAAACTGTTTTTT,CASSLTFAGPEVEKLFF
.,TRBD1,TRBV11-2,TRBJ2-1,TGTGCCAGCAGCTTAGATCAGGGGGTTGAGCAGTTCTTC,CASSLDQGVEQFF
.,.,TRBV2,TRBJ1-2,TGTGCCAGCAGACTACAGGGATCTAACTATGGCTACACCTTC,CASRLQGSNYGYTF
.,.,TRBV2,TRBJ1-2,TGTGCCAGCAGTGAAAGGGCAGGGCCTTATGGCTACACCTTC,CASSERAGPYGYTF
.,.,TRBV5-1,TRBJ2-7,TGCGCCAGCAGCTTGGGTTCCATGGGGAGCTACGAGCAGTACTTC,CASSLGSMGSYEQYF
.,.,TRBV5-5,TRBJ1-3,TGTGCCAGCAGCCTACTTGGAAACACCATATATTTT,CASSLLGNTIYF
.,TRBD1,TRBV24-1,TRBJ2-2,TGTGCCACCAGTGATGCCGGGACAGGGACCACCGGGGAGCTGTTTTTT,CATSDAGTGTTGELFF
.,.,TRBV4-2,TRBJ1-5,TGTGCCAGCAGCCAAGAAGTTACAGGCAGCAATCAGCCCCAGCATTTT,CASSQEVTGSNQPQHF
.,.,TRBV5-4,TRBJ2-7,TGTGCCAGCAGCCCAGGACAGAGCTCCTACGAGCAGTACTTC,CASSPGQSSYEQYF
.,TRBD1,TRBV28,TRBJ2-4,TGTGCCAGCAGTCCCCCACAGGGGGCCGGAAACATTCAGTACTTC,CASSPPQGAGNIQYF
.,TRBD1,TRBV6-5,TRBJ1-1,TGTGCCAGCAGTCCGGACAGGGCAGGTGAAGCTTTCTTT,CASSPDRAGEAFF
.,.,TRBV29-1,TRBJ1-1,TGCAGCGCCGGCACAGGGAAGGGGAAATTCGGAGCTTTCTTT,CSAGTGKGKFGAFF
.,.,TRBV2,TRBJ2-2,TGTGCCAGCAGGCCGATCTCCCAGGCTACGAACACCGGGGAGCTGTTTTTT,CASRPISQATNTGELFF
.,TRBD2,TRBV5-1,TRBJ2-3,TGCGCCAGCAGCTTGCGCGGGAGCGGCGATACGCAGTATTTT,CASSLRGSGDTQYF
.,TRBD1,TRBV5-4,TRBJ1-1,TGTGCCAGCAGCCCTCGAGGGGGCACGAACACTGAAGCTTTCTTT,CASSPRGGTNTEAFF